A single sample gave rise to the 9 T cell receptor beta chains below, sequenced in a study of blood T cells in healthy people across ages (dated by TCRdb to about 2015). The library was obtained by 5' RACE. The second PCR ran for roughly 7 to 11 cycles and used a J-beta primer mix along with a sample-barcoded 5' primer. Clones were called with MiXCR by TCRdb after fastp trimmed the public reads at Q25, and only in-frame beta chains were retained. Each record represents a unique CDR3 protein, reported with the most common genes and DNA among its rows. The sample data list roughly 1.9 million distinct CDR3 sequences, and about two fifths of these were observed just once. Together, the top ten hold under 30% of the sample. The source material was blood. Receptor source: a human donor in good health.

This clonotype was detected only once. The chain couples TRBV6-5 to TRBJ2-5; TRBD2 matches at 8 bases. Germline V gene data show CDR1 as MNHEY and CDR2 as SVGAGI. This CDR3 region has 14 residues. With 0 bases clipped from V and 3 bases from J, the junction kept 0 bases outside the gene matches. The DNA of the CDR3 is TGTGCCAGCAGTTACTCGCGGGGGGAAGAGACCCAGTACTTC. Encoded protein: CASSYSRGEETQYF.

The J gene is TRBJ2-7, the V gene TRBV5-6, with D possibly being TRBD2 (6 bases). Germline CDR1 reads SGHDT; CDR2 reads YYEEEE. Deletions cut 9 bases from V and 2 bases from J, with 18 bases between. This CDR3 is 14 amino acids long. The CDR3 DNA reads TGTGCCAACACCTTTTGGAGGGATCCCTACGAGCAGTACTTC. This translates into CANTFWRDPYEQYF. Supplemented by reference TRBV5-6 and TRBJ2-7, the full variable domain reads DAGVTQSPTHLIKTRGQQVTLRCSPKSGHDTVSWYQQALGQGPQFIFQYYEEEERQRGNFPDRFSGHQFPNYSSELNVNALLLGDSALYLCANTFWRDPYEQYFGPGTRLTVT.

This chain connects TRBV18 to TRBJ2-4; D tentatively reads TRBD1 or TRBD2 (6 bases each). V was cut by 6 bases and J by 8 bases, with 23 bases left in between. The germline gives CDR1 KGHSH, CDR2 LQKENI. This CDR3 spans 16 amino acids. CDR3 protein: CASSPKQGTSSYIQYF. In nucleotides, the CDR3 is TGTGCCAGCTCGCCAAAACAGGGAACTAGCTCTTACATTCAGTACTTC. Filled out from reference TRBV18 and TRBJ2-4, the complete variable domain reads NAGVMQNPRHLVRRRGQEARLRCSPMKGHSHVYWYRQLPEEGLKFMVYLQKENIIDESGMPKERFSAEFPKEGPSILRIQQVVRGDSAAYFCASSPKQGTSSYIQYFGAGTRLSVL.

The chain couples TRBV29-1 to TRBJ2-7; D assignment may be TRBD1 or TRBD2 (5 bases each). The length of the CDR3 is 12 residues. CDR1 SQVTM and CDR2 ANQGSEA come from the germline V gene. Trimming took 7 bases from V and 5 from J, leaving 15 bases between them. The CDR3 protein is CSGIGDDDEQYF. The CDR3 DNA follows: TGCAGCGGGATAGGGGACGACGACGAGCAGTACTTC.

As concerns this clonotype: This may arise from a read error, as a much more abundant clone is one base away. This chain links TRBV7-3 with TRBJ2-5, with D perhaps matching TRBD2 (7 bases). CDR3 length: 15 amino acids. The germline V gene has CDR1 SGHTA and CDR2 FQGTGA. Deletions cut 1 base from V and 9 bases from J, with 18 bases between. CDR3 in amino acids: CASSLSGGAREAQYF. The CDR3 region has the DNA TGTGCCAGCAGCTTAAGTGGGGGGGCAAGGGAGGCCCAGTACTTC.

This rearrangement joins TRBV29-1 to TRBJ1-2, with 7 bases lining up with TRBD1. The CDR3 contains 13 residues. The ends lost 6 bases at V and 2 bases at J; junction bases unmatched: 6. Germline CDR1 and CDR2: SQVTM and ANQGSEA. The CDR3 sequence is CSVSWTGNYGYTF. The CDR3 DNA reads as TGCAGCGTCTCTTGGACAGGCAACTATGGCTACACCTTC.

J is TRBJ2-5 and V is TRBV5-1; TRBD1 aligns across 9 bases. The J call is uncertain, as TRBJ2-7 better fits the DNA end. Germline V gene lookup returns CDR1 SGHRS and CDR2 YFSETQ. The CDR3 consists of 16 residues. CDR3 region: CASSLATGTGHHEQYF. In nucleotides, the CDR3 is TGCGCCAGCAGCTTGGCCACCGGGACAGGGCACCACGAGCAGTACTTC.

The chain employs TRBV29-1 and TRBJ1-1, with D uncertain. Germline V gene sequence: CDR1 SQVTM, CDR2 ANQGSEA. Between the trimmed V and J ends, which lost 6 bases and 0 bases, there was a span of 20 bases. CDR3 length: 16 amino acids. The CDR3 reads CSVGGGVLAMNTEAFF. As DNA, the CDR3 is TGCAGCGTCGGTGGTGGGGTTCTTGCGATGAACACTGAAGCTTTCTTT.

V usage is TRBV11-2 and J usage is TRBJ2-2; D gene unclear. V was shortened by 3 bases and J by 3 bases, with 5 bases between the two germline ends. The V gene's germline CDR1 is SGHAT and CDR2 FQNNGV. CDR3 length equals 13 residues. As DNA, the CDR3 is TGTGCCAGCAGCTTTTTGCACACCGGGGAGCTGTTTTTT. Translating it yields CASSFLHTGELFF.